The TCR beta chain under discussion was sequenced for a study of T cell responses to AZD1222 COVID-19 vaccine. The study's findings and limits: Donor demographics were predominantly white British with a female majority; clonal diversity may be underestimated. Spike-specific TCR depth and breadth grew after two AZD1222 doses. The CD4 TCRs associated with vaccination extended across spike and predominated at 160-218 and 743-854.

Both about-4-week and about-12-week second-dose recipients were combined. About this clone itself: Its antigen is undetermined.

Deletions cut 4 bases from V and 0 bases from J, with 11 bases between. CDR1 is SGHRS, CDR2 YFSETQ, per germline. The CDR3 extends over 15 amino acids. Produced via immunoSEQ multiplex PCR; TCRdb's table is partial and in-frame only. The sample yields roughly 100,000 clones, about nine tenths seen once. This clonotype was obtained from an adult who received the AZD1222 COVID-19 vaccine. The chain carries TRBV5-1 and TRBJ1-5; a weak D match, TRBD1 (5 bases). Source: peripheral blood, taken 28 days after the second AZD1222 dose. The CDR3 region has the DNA TGCGCCAGCAGCCTGAGCGACAGTAGCAATCAGCCCCAGCATTTT. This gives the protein CASSLSDSSNQPQHF.